This record concerns one T cell receptor beta chain sequence. A junction boundary mismatches the germline segment, possibly from a read error. This record comes from a study of beta chain features in type 1 diabetes. The sequenced template was cDNA made from the entire isolated RNA. The data were produced by immunoSEQ multiplex PCR, yet TCRdb's version contains in-frame clones alone and is incomplete. The sample carries fewer than 900,000 clones, about a sixth recorded once. The CDR3 length is 13 residues. The germline gives CDR1 ENHRY, CDR2 SYGVKD. The TCR sequence derives from a woman between 18 and 29 years old in good health. Sequences were obtained from naive CD4+ T cells from blood. The chain uses TRBV10-3 and TRBJ2-5, with 9 bases fitting TRBD1. CDR3 sequence: CASSTGGRETQYF. The DNA of the CDR3 is TGTGCCAGCAGTACAGGGGGCAGGGAGACCCAGTACTTC.